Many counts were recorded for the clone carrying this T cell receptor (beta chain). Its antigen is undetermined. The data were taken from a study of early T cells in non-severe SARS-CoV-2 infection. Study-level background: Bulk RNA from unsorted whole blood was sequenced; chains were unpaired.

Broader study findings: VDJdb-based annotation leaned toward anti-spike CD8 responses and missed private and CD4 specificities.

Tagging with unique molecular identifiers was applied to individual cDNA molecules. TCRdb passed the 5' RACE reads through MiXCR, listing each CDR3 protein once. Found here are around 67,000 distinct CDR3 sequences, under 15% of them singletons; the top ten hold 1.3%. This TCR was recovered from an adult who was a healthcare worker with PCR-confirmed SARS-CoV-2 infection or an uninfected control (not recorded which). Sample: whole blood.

CDR3 in amino acids: CASSLNAGVTTDTQYF. CDR3 DNA: TGTGCCAGCAGCTTAAACGCGGGAGTTACCACAGATACGCAGTATTTT. The chain employs TRBV7-2 and TRBJ2-3, with 7 positions matching TRBD2. J lost 2 bases, V lost 2 bases, and 7 bases had no gene match. Looked up from germline, CDR1 is SGHTA and CDR2 is FQGNSA. The length of the CDR3 is 16 residues.